The clone carrying this T cell receptor beta chain appeared a single time. This entry comes from a study of blood T cell repertoires in COVID-19. Study as a whole: Material from acute and convalescent COVID-19 was sourced from the United States, Italy and Spain. Sample material is recorded as cDNA or gDNA derived from T cells, B-cell-depleted T cells, or PBMCs.

Original data processing: Cell counts per sample came from amplifying reference gene primers. Assay: immunoSEQ multiplex PCR; the TCRdb copy retains only in-frame clones and omits some. V and J calls and clone size come straight from that table; D and trimming were deduced from the DNA. Of about 74,000 clones listed, 80% to 90% are singletons. The germline V gene encodes CDR1 SGHNT and CDR2 YYREEE (reference sequence). With V trimmed by 3 bases and J by 2 bases, 6 bases remained unmatched. This CDR3 has 15 residues. V gene TRBV5-4 combines with J gene TRBJ2-3; TRBD1 matches 7 bases. This receptor was identified in an elderly woman with active or convalescent COVID-19. What was sequenced was peripheral blood. The CDR3 loop reads CASSSPGQHTDTQYF. In DNA, the CDR3 is TGTGCCAGCAGCTCCCCGGGACAGCACACAGATACGCAGTATTTT.